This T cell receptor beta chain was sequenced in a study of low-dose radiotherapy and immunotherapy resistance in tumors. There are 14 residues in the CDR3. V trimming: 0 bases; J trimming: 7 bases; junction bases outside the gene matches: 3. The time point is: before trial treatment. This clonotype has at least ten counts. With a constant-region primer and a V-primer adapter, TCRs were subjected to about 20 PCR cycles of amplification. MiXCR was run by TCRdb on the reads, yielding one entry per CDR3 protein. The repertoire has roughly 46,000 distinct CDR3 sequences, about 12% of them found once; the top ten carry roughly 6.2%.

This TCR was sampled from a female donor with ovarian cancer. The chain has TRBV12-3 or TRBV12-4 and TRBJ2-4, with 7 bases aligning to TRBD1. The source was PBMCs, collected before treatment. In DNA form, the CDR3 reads TGTGCCAGCAGTTTAGCCACAGGGGATAACATTCAGTACTTC. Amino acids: CASSLATGDNIQYF.